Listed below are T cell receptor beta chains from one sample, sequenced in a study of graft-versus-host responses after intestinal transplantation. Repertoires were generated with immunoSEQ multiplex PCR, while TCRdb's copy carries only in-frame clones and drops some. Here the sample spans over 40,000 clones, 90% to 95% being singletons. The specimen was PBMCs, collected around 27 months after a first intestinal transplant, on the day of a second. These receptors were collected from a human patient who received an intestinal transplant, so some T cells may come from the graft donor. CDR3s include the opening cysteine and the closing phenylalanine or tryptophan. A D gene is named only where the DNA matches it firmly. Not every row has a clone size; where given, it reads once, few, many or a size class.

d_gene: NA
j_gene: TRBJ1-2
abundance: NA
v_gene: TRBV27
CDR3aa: CASSREAKLYGYTF
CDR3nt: TGTGCCAGCAGTAGGGAGGCGAAACTCTATGGCTACACCTTC

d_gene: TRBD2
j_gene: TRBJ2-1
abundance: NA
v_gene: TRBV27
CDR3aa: CASSSESGSDYNEQFF
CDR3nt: TGTGCCAGCAGTTCCGAAAGCGGGAGCGACTACAATGAGCAGTTCTTC

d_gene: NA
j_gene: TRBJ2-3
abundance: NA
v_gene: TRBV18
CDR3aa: CASSQAGRDTQYF
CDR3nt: TGTGCCAGCTCACAGGCAGGGCGTGATACGCAGTATTTT

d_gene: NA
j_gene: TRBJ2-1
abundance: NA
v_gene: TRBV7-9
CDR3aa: CASSFRGYNEQFF
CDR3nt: TGTGCCAGCAGCTTTAGGGGATACAATGAGCAGTTCTTC

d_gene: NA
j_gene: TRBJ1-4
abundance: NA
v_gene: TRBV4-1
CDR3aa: CASSPAGVHEKLFF
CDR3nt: TGCGCCAGCAGCCCCGCAGGGGTTCATGAAAAACTGTTTTTT

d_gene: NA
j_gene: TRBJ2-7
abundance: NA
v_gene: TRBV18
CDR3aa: CASSEGQAWEYEQYF
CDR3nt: TGTGCCAGCTCGGAGGGGCAGGCGTGGGAGTACGAGCAGTACTTC

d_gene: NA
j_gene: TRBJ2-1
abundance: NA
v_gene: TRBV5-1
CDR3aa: CASNTLTDNEQFF
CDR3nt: TGCGCCAGCAACACCCTAACGGACAATGAGCAGTTCTTC

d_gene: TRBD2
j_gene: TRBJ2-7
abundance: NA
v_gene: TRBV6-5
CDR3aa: CASSYSARGVEQYF
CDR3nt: TGTGCCAGCAGTTACTCGGCTCGGGGGGTCGAGCAGTACTTC

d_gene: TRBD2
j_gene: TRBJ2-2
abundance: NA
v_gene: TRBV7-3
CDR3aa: CASTLHGTSSTGELFF
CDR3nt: TGTGCCAGCACCTTGCACGGGACTAGCTCGACCGGGGAGCTGTTTTTT

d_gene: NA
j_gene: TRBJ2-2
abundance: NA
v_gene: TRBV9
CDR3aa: CASSDDGEQGSTGELFF
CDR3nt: TGTGCCAGCAGCGACGATGGGGAACAAGGAAGCACCGGGGAGCTGTTTTTT

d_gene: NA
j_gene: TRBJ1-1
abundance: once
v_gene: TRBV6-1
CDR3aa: CASSRDTMNTEAFF
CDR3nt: TGTGCCAGCAGTCGGGACACAATGAACACTGAAGCTTTCTTT

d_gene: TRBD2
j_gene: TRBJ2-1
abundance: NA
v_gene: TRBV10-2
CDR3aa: CASRVTSGSYNEQFF
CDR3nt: TGCGCCAGCAGGGTGACTAGCGGGTCCTACAATGAGCAGTTCTTC

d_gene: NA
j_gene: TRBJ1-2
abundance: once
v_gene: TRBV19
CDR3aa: CASSPGFSRGYTF
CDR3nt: TGTGCCAGTAGCCCAGGGTTCTCGAGAGGCTACACCTTC

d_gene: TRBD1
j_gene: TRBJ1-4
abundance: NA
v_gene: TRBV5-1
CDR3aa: CASSLGTGVEKLFF
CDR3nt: TGCGCCAGCAGCTTAGGGACAGGGGTTGAAAAACTGTTTTTT

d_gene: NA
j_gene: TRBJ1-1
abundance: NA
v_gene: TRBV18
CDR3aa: CASSPPSQGEAFF
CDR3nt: TGTGCCAGCTCACCACCGTCTCAGGGAGAAGCTTTCTTT

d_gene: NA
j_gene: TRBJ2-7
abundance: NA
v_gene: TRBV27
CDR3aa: CASSLIGTPESYEQYF
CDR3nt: TGTGCCAGCAGTTTAATCGGGACTCCCGAATCCTACGAGCAGTACTTC

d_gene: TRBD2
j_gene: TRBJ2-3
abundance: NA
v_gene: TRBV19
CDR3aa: CASRPAFGREGADTQYF
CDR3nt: TGTGCCAGTAGACCTGCCTTCGGGCGGGAGGGTGCAGATACGCAGTATTTT

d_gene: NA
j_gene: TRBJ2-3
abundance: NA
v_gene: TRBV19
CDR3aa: CASTKQISSADTQYF
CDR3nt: TGTGCCAGTACCAAACAGATTTCCTCGGCAGATACGCAGTATTTT

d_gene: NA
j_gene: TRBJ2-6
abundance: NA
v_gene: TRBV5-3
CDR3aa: CARSSTVVNKSGQRPDF
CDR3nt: TGTGCCAGAAGTTCTACAGTGGTGAACAAGTCGGGCCAACGTCCTGATTTC

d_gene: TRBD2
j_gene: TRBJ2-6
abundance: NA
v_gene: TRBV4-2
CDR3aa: CASSPGLAVSGANVLTF
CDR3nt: TGTGCCAGCAGCCCGGGACTAGCGGTCTCTGGGGCCAACGTCCTGACTTTC

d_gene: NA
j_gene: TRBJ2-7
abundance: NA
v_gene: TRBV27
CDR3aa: CASSWAGGAASTYEQYF
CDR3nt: TGTGCCAGCAGTTGGGCCGGCGGGGCGGCGTCCACCTACGAGCAGTACTTC

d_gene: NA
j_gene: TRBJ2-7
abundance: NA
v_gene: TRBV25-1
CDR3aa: CASSDPGLHF
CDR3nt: TGTGCCAGCAGTGACCCAGGGCTCCACTTC

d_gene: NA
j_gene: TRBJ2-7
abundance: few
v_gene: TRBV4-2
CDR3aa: CASSQERSWEQYF
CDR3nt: TGTGCCAGCAGCCAAGAACGCAGCTGGGAGCAGTACTTC

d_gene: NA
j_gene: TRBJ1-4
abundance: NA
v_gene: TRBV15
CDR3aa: CATSRDLRGANEKLFF
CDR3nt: TGTGCCACCAGCAGAGATCTGAGGGGAGCTAATGAAAAACTGTTTTTT

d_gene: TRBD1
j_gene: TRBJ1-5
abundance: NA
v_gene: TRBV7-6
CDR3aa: CASSLGTGDQPQHF
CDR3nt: TGTGCCAGCAGCTTGGGGACAGGGGATCAGCCCCAGCATTTT

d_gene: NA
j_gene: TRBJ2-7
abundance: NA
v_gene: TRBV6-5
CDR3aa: CASSSNRQEQYF
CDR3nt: TGTGCCAGCAGTTCTAATCGGCAGGAGCAGTACTTC

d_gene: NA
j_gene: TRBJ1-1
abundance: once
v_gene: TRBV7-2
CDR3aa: CASSLVAGSLGTEAFF
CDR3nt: TGTGCCAGCAGCTTAGTGGCAGGGTCCCTGGGCACTGAAGCTTTCTTT

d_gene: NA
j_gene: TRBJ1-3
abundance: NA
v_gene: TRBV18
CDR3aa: CASSPRPPTVEGNTIYF
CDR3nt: TGTGCCAGCTCACCGCGACCCCCCACGGTCGAGGGGAACACCATATATTTT

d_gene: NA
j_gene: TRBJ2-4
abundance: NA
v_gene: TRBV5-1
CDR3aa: CASSLAAKNIQYF
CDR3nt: TGCGCCAGCAGCTTGGCAGCCAAAAACATTCAGTACTTC

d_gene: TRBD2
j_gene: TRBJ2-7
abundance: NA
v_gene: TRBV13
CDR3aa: CASRSGRAPEQYF
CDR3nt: TGTGCCAGCCGTAGCGGGAGGGCCCCCGAGCAGTACTTC

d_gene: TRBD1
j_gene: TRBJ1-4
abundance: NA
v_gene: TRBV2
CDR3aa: CAVTGELNEKLFF
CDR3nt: TGTGCCGTTACAGGGGAACTTAATGAAAAACTGTTTTTT

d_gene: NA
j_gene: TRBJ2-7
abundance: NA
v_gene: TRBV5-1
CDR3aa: CASSLEGEPRYEQYF
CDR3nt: TGCGCCAGCAGCTTGGAGGGGGAACCCCGCTACGAGCAGTACTTC

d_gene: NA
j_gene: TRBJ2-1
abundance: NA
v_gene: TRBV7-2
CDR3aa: CASFKRPLGNEQFF
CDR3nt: TGTGCCAGTTTCAAGCGCCCCCTTGGGAATGAGCAGTTCTTC

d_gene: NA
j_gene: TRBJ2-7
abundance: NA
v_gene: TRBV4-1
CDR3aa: CASSQGPGYEQYF
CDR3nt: TGCGCCAGCAGCCAGGGGCCAGGATACGAGCAGTACTTC

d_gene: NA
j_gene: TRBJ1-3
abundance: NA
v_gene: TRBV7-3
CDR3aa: CASSEGSGNTIYF
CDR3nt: TGTGCCAGCAGCGAGGGCTCTGGAAACACCATATATTTT

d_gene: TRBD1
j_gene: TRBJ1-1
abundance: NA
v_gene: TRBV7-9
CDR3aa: CASRGQGVGTEAFF
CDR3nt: TGTGCCAGCAGGGGACAGGGGGTCGGAACTGAAGCTTTCTTT

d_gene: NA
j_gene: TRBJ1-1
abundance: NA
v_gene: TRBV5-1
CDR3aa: CASSLAAGIPTEAFF
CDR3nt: TGCGCCAGCAGCTTGGCCGCAGGGATACCCACTGAAGCTTTCTTT

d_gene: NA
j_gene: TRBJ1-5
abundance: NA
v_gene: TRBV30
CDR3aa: CAHGGINNQPQHF
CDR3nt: TGTGCCCACGGAGGGATCAACAATCAGCCCCAGCATTTT

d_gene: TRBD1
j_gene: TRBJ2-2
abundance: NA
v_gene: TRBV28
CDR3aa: CAIRQGVSTGELFF
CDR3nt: TGTGCCATCCGACAGGGGGTGAGCACCGGGGAGCTGTTTTTT

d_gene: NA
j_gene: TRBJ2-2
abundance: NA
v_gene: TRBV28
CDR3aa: CASSLIQTVDSTGELFF
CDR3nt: TGTGCCAGCAGCCTCATCCAGACAGTGGATAGCACCGGGGAGCTGTTTTTT

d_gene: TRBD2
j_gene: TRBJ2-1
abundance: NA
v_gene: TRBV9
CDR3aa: CASSTGLAGSHNEQFF
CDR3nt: TGTGCCAGCAGCACTGGACTAGCGGGCTCCCACAATGAGCAGTTCTTC

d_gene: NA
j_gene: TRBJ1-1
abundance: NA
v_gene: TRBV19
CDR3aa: CASSKSQGMNTEAFF
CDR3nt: TGTGCCAGTAGCAAAAGTCAGGGAATGAACACTGAAGCTTTCTTT

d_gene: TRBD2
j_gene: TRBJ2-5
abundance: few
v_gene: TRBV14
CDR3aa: CASSQESPGLAGGEETQYF
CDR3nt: TGTGCCAGCAGCCAAGAGTCCCCCGGACTAGCGGGAGGGGAAGAGACCCAGTACTTC

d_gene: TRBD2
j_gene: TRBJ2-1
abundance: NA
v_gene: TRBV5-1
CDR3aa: CASSEAGLATYNEQFF
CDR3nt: TGCGCCAGCAGCGAGGCCGGACTAGCGACATACAATGAGCAGTTCTTC

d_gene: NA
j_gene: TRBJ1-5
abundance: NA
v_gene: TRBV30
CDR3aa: CAWSGGTGQPQHF
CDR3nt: TGTGCCTGGAGTGGGGGTACAGGGCAGCCCCAGCATTTT

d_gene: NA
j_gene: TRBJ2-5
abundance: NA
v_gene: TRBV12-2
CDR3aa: CADLGEGEETQYF
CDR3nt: TGTGCAGATCTGGGGGAAGGCGAGGAGACCCAGTACTTC

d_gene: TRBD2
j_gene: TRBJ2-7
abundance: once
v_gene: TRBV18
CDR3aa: CASTRETLDYEQYF
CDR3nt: TGTGCCAGCACGCGGGAGACCCTAGACTACGAGCAGTACTTC

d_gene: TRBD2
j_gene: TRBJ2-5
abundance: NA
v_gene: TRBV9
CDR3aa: CASGNSGQQETQYF
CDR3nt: TGTGCCAGCGGTAATAGCGGGCAGCAAGAGACCCAGTACTTC

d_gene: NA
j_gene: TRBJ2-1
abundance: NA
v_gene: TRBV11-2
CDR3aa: CASSLPPGPWGSYNEQFF
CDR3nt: TGTGCCAGCAGCTTACCCCCGGGCCCCTGGGGCTCCTACAATGAGCAGTTCTTC

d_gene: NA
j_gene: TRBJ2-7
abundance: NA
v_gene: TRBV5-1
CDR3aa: CASSLATSYSYEQYF
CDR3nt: TGCGCCAGCAGCTTGGCTACTAGTTACTCCTACGAGCAGTACTTC

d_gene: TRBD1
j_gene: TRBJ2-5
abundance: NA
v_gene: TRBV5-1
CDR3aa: CASSPDRVGETQYF
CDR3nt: TGCGCCAGCAGTCCAGACAGGGTGGGAGAGACCCAGTACTTC

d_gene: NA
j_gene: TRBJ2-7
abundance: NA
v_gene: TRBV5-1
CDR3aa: CASSPRAGGSYEQYF
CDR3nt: TGCGCCAGCAGTCCGAGGGCTGGAGGGTCCTACGAGCAGTACTTC

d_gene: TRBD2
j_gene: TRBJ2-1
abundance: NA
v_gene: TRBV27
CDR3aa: CASGPRVGTSAHNEQFF
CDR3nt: TGTGCCAGTGGGCCCCGGGTGGGGACTAGCGCACACAATGAGCAGTTCTTC

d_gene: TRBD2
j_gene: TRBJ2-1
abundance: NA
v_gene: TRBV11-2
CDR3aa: CASSLDSASGLNNEQFF
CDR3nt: TGTGCCAGCAGCTTAGATTCGGCTAGCGGCCTTAACAATGAGCAGTTCTTC

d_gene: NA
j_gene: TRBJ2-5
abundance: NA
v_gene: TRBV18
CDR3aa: CASSPRVRSGTETQYF
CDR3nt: TGTGCCAGCTCACCCCGGGTACGATCCGGGACAGAGACCCAGTACTTC

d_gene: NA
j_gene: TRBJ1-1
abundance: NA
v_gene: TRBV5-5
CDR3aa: CASSLVYHSQSSTEAFF
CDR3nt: TGTGCCAGCAGCTTGGTGTACCACAGCCAATCTTCCACTGAAGCTTTCTTT

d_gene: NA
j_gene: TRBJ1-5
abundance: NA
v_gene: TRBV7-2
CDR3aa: CASSLVLGTATPNQPQHF
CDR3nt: TGTGCCAGCAGCTTAGTATTAGGGACCGCGACCCCCAATCAGCCCCAGCATTTT

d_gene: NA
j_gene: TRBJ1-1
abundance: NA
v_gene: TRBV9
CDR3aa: CASSPGSGRTEAFF
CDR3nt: TGTGCCAGCAGCCCAGGCAGTGGGCGGACTGAAGCTTTCTTT

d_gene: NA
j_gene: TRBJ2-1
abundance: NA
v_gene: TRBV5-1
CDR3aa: CASSLAPLRGNNEQFF
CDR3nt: TGCGCCAGCAGCTTGGCACCCCTAAGGGGTAACAATGAGCAGTTCTTC

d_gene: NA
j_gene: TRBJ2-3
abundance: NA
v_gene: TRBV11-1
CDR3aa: CASSVSGTSTDTQYF
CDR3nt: TGTGCCAGCAGTGTCAGCGGGACAAGCACAGATACGCAGTATTTT